Presented here are 24 T cell receptor beta chains from one specimen sequenced in a study of T cell changes during pregnancy in multiple sclerosis. Here immunoSEQ multiplex PCR was the method, and the copy in TCRdb shows in-frame clones only, minus some. The sample includes roughly 39,000 clones, about 90% seen only once; the top ten take 9.5% to 13%. The sample was CD8+ T cells from peripheral blood mononuclear cells, taken after pregnancy. These receptors were obtained from a female donor with multiple sclerosis, enrolled in a pregnancy study.

The V call is TRBV29-1, the J call TRBJ2-1; D is uncertain. Trimming left V 1 base short and J 6 bases short, with 7 bases between. CDR1 and CDR2 (germline): SQVTM, ANQGSEA. This CDR3 contains 12 residues. CDR3 bases: TGCAGCGTTGAAGCGGTCCGCAATGAGCAGTTCTTC. This sequence encodes CSVEAVRNEQFF.

The sample holds one count of this clone. The chain recombines TRBV5-8 with TRBJ1-5; weak D call: TRBD1 (5 bases). The CDR3 runs to 17 residues. V was pared by 0 bases and J by 4 bases, with 17 bases between. Germline CDR1 and CDR2: SGHTS and YDEGEE. The CDR3: CASSLVQGRGSNQPQHF. The CDR3 nucleotides read TGTGCCAGCAGCTTGGTCCAGGGTAGGGGCTCTAATCAGCCCCAGCATTTT.

This sequence joins TRBV15 and TRBJ1-2; D may be TRBD1 (5 bases). CDR1 is LNHNV and CDR2 is YYDKDF in the germline V gene (reference sequence). The CDR3 runs to 14 residues. Trimming stripped 6 bases from V and 2 bases from J, with 13 bases between. As DNA, the CDR3 is TGTGCCACCAGGCCAGGGCGTTTGAACTATGGCTACACCTTC. Translating gives CATRPGRLNYGYTF.

J is TRBJ2-5 and V is TRBV4-1; 7 nucleotides agree with TRBD1. The J call could be wrong; TRBJ2-7 is a better fit for the DNA end. Germline values: CDR1 MGHRA, CDR2 YSYEKL. The CDR3 loop spans 13 amino acids. CDR3 nucleotides: TGCGCCAGCAGAGGGACAGCTAGCTACGAGCAGTACTTC. Amino acids: CASRGTASYEQYF.

The rearrangement joins TRBV7-9 to TRBJ1-2; D gene uncertain. Germline V gene lookup returns CDR1 SEHNR and CDR2 FQNEAQ (reference sequence). V lost 1 base to trimming and J lost 3 bases, with 15 bases between them. The CDR3 is 16 residues long. CDR3 nucleotides: TGTGCCAGCAGCTTAGTAGTGGAGGGAAACTACTATGGCTACACCTTC. Amino acid sequence: CASSLVVEGNYYGYTF.

The CDR3 here is CASSSLGLAGAPNTGELFF. CDR3 nucleotide sequence: TGTGCCAGCAGCTCCCTTGGACTAGCGGGGGCCCCGAACACCGGGGAGCTGTTTTTT. The rearrangement uses TRBV7-2 and TRBJ2-2, with 13 bases identical to TRBD2. This CDR3 has 19 residues. Germline values: CDR1 SGHTA, CDR2 FQGNSA. Trimming at V came to 4 bases and at J to 0 bases, leaving 8 bases not matched to a gene.

The V and J genes are TRBV7-3 and TRBJ2-2, with 9 bases lining up with TRBD2. The V and J ends lost 5 bases and 0 bases, in that order; junction bases with no gene match: 4. Germline V gives CDR1 SGHTA, CDR2 FQGTGA. The CDR3 is 16 amino acids. CDR3 in DNA: TGTGCCAGCAGCAGTCGACTAGCGGCGAACACCGGGGAGCTGTTTTTT. It encodes CASSSRLAANTGELFF.

The rearrangement links TRBV18 to TRBJ2-3, with a weak D call TRBD2 (7 bases). Germline CDR1 reads KGHSH; CDR2 reads LQKENI. Trimming shortened V by 2 bases and J by 3 bases, and 18 bases separated the two germline ends. This CDR3 region has 17 residues. This CDR3 is CASSPGQKRLATDTQYF. Here the CDR3 DNA reads TGTGCCAGCTCACCAGGACAGAAGAGACTAGCTACAGATACGCAGTATTTT.

V gene TRBV5-5 combines with J gene TRBJ2-3; D perhaps matches TRBD2 (6 bases). Germline CDR1 is SGHKS and CDR2 is YYEKEE (reference sequence). The CDR3 length is 16 residues. Between the trimmed V and J ends, which lost 2 bases and 6 bases, there was a span of 19 bases. The CDR3 here is CASSFPPDPSGDTQYF. DNA of the CDR3: TGTGCCAGCAGCTTCCCTCCGGACCCCAGCGGGGATACGCAGTATTTT.

This clone appeared once. The rearrangement links TRBV28 to TRBJ1-1, with D maybe TRBD1 (6 bases). Germline V lookup: CDR1 MDHEN, CDR2 SYDVKM. V was trimmed by 3 bases and J by 0 bases, leaving 17 bases between them. The CDR3 loop spans 17 amino acids. The CDR3 DNA reads TGTGCCAGCAGTTTGAGGCGGACAGCCTTCTTGAACACTGAAGCTTTCTTT. As protein: CASSLRRTAFLNTEAFF.

V is TRBV6-4 and J is TRBJ2-1; 10 bases map to TRBD1. The CDR3 has 15 amino acids. The germline V gene encodes CDR1 MRHNA and CDR2 SNTAGT. V shed 0 bases, J shed 5 bases, and the junction held 1 base outside the gene matches. The CDR3 nucleotides are TGTGCCAGCAGTGACTCGGGACAGGGGCACAATGAGCAGTTCTTC. This gives the protein CASSDSGQGHNEQFF.

The CDR3 sequence: CAWSDEVYEQYF. Written as DNA, the CDR3 is TGTGCCTGGAGTGATGAGGTCTACGAGCAGTACTTC. The chain combines TRBV30 with TRBJ2-7; D ambiguous. V was clipped by 1 base and J by 3 bases, with 7 bases between them. Germline V gene data show CDR1 as GTSNPN and CDR2 as SVGIG (reference sequence). The CDR3 covers 12 residues.

The CDR3 here is CAWSSGYRPNTEAFF. In DNA, the CDR3 is TGTGCCTGGAGTTCGGGATACAGACCTAACACTGAAGCTTTCTTT. The genes are TRBV30 and TRBJ1-1; D remains ambiguous. Trimming removed 2 bases from V and 2 bases from J, with 15 bases in between. CDR3 length: 15 amino acids. Germline CDR1 is GTSNPN and CDR2 is SVGIG (reference sequence).

J is TRBJ2-6 and V is TRBV7-9; no firm D call. The germline V gene has CDR1 SEHNR and CDR2 FQNEAQ (reference sequence). This CDR3 is built from 14 residues. The V end was cut by 5 bases, the J end by 0 bases, with 5 bases between. CDR3 region: CASSPLSGANVLTF. The CDR3 nucleotides read TGTGCCAGCAGCCCCCTCTCTGGGGCCAACGTCCTGACTTTC.

The sample holds one count of this clone. This rearrangement joins TRBV27 to TRBJ1-1; weak D call: TRBD1 (6 bases). The V and J ends lost 6 bases and 3 bases respectively, with 14 bases between them. This CDR3 spans 14 amino acids. Looked up from germline, CDR1 is MNHEY and CDR2 is SMNVEV (reference sequence). CDR3 region: CASSSQQGYTEAFF. CDR3 bases: TGTGCCAGCAGCTCCCAACAGGGTTACACTGAAGCTTTCTTT.

This clone was seen only once. The genes are TRBV5-6 and TRBJ1-4, with D possibly TRBD1 on 5 matching bases. CDR1 is SGHDT, CDR2 YYEEEE, per germline. The germline V and J ends were trimmed by 4 bases and 8 bases, with 18 bases remaining between them. This CDR3 has 15 residues. The CDR3 reads CASSPPGGRWEKLFF. CDR3 coding DNA: TGTGCCAGCAGCCCGCCCGGGGGACGGTGGGAAAAACTGTTTTTT.

J is TRBJ2-6 and V is TRBV9; the match to TRBD1 covers 7 bases. Losses at the gene ends were 4 bases for V and 0 bases for J; bases not matched to a gene: 10. The CDR3 contains 18 residues. Germline-derived CDR1 and CDR2 are SGDLS and YYNGEE. The chain's CDR3 is CASSHPTGATSGANVLTF. The CDR3 DNA reads as TGTGCCAGCAGCCACCCAACAGGGGCTACCTCTGGGGCCAACGTCCTGACTTTC.

The rearrangement uses TRBV21-1 and TRBJ1-2; the D call TRBD1 from the table was never checked on the DNA. TRBV21-1 is classified as a pseudogene. This CDR3 is 15 amino acids long. The CDR3 spells CASSSPGQGVYGYTF. Here the CDR3 DNA reads TGTGCCAGCAGCTCGCCTGGACAGGGAGTCTATGGCTACACCTTC.

V usage is TRBV2 and J usage is TRBJ2-5; TRBD1 is a possible D gene (6 bases). Germline V gene sequence: CDR1 SNHLY, CDR2 FYNNEI. This CDR3 region has 14 residues. With 6 bases removed from V and 2 bases from J, the gap between germline ends came to 13 bases. This CDR3 reads CASSADRLQETQYF. CDR3 DNA sequence: TGTGCCAGCAGCGCCGACAGGCTACAAGAGACCCAGTACTTC.

The chain combines TRBV15 with TRBJ2-2; D may be TRBD2 (5 bases). Germline V gene lookup returns CDR1 LNHNV and CDR2 YYDKDF (reference sequence). Trimming took off 5 bases at V and 4 bases at J, with 11 bases between the two ends. This CDR3 comprises 14 residues. The CDR3 here is CATSGSLSTGELFF. For the CDR3, the DNA is TGTGCCACCAGCGGGAGCCTATCCACCGGGGAGCTGTTTTTT.

J is TRBJ2-7 and V is TRBV5-1, with D tentatively TRBD1 (6 bases). CDR1 is SGHRS, CDR2 YFSETQ, per germline. V was trimmed by 4 bases and J by 0 bases, leaving 17 bases between them. CDR3 length equals 16 residues. This CDR3 reads CASSPLDSLSSYEQYF. The CDR3 bases are TGCGCCAGCAGCCCCCTGGACAGTCTTAGCTCCTACGAGCAGTACTTC. The entire variable domain, with the rest obtained from reference TRBV5-1 and TRBJ2-7, is as follows: KAGVTQTPRYLIKTRGQQVTLSCSPISGHRSVSWYQQTPGQGLQFLFEYFSETQRNKGNFPGRFSGRQFSNSRSEMNVSTLELGDSALYLCASSPLDSLSSYEQYFGPGTRLTVT.

The V call is TRBV28, the J call TRBJ1-5; no firm D call. V lost 5 bases, J lost 6 bases, and 14 bases lay in between. This CDR3 is built from 14 residues. Germline V gene data show CDR1 as MDHEN and CDR2 as SYDVKM. CDR3 nucleotides: TGTGCCAGCAGTCCTTTAGCACGGGGTCAGCCCCAGCATTTT. This encodes CASSPLARGQPQHF.

This chain joins TRBV9 and TRBJ2-4; no definite D call. CDR1 and CDR2 (germline): SGDLS, YYNGEE. Deletions cut 4 bases from V and 2 bases from J, with 13 bases between. The CDR3 runs 15 residues. In DNA, the CDR3 is TGTGCCAGCAGCACCTCAGGTGATTCCAAAAACATTCAGTACTTC. Translation: CASSTSGDSKNIQYF. The full variable domain, in which reference TRBV9 and TRBJ2-4 provide the parts outside the CDR3, is DSGVTQTPKHLITATGQRVTLRCSPRSGDLSVYWYQQSLDQGLQFLIQYYNGEERAKGNILERFSAQQFPDLHSELNLSSLELGDSALYFCASSTSGDSKNIQYFGAGTRLSVL.

The gene calls are TRBV5-4 and TRBJ2-2, with a possible D match to TRBD2 (5 bases). There are 13 residues in the CDR3. V gave up 5 bases and J gave up 8 bases, with 13 bases separating them. Germline V gene lookup returns CDR1 SGHNT and CDR2 YYREEE (reference sequence). In DNA form, the CDR3 reads TGTGCCAGCAGTTCACTAGGTACGGGGGAGCTGTTTTTT. Translated: CASSSLGTGELFF.